This TCR beta chain was identified in a study of siplizumab effects on memory and regulatory T cells. General study findings and limits: Versus approximately 29% in controls, the mappable alloreactive CD4+ clones averaged nearly 70% Treg-derived with siplizumab.

About this clone: Its specificity is unknown.

Germline V gene data show CDR1 as SEHNR and CDR2 as FQNEAQ (reference sequence). Trimming left V 6 bases short and J 5 bases short, with 13 bases between. This CDR3 is 13 amino acids long. Sequencing used immunoSEQ multiplex PCR; TCRdb keeps in-frame clones, though not all of them. Seen here are more than 95,000 clones, roughly 92% observed once, and the top ten hold about 0.62%. Sequencing input: Tregs sorted from blood. The receptor's source is a human donor in good health. V is TRBV7-9 and J is TRBJ2-5, with no clear D. CDR3 protein: CASSFGPWETQYF. CDR3 in DNA: TGTGCCAGCAGTTTCGGGCCTTGGGAGACCCAGTACTTC.